The rows below give T cell receptor beta chains drawn from one sample of a study of blood T cell repertoires in COVID-19. Sequencing was performed with immunoSEQ multiplex PCR; in TCRdb, only in-frame clones are kept and a portion is missing. The table has about 140,000 clones, about 87% seen once. The sample taken for sequencing was peripheral blood. Receptors were obtained from a woman between 50 and 59 years old with acute or convalescent COVID-19. Both conserved end residues are part of each CDR3. The D gene is left open where the match is weak. Clone size, where shown, is once, few, many, or a class for clones that have expanded.

CDR3nt: TGCAGCGCCCGAACCGGGACAGGGAACACCGGGGAGCTGTTTTTT; CDR3aa: CSARTGTGNTGELFF; j_gene: TRBJ2-2; d_gene: TRBD1; v_gene: TRBV29-1; abundance: .
CDR3nt: TGTGCCAGCAGATCTCTAGCGGGAGTAGGCAATGAGCAGTTCTTC; CDR3aa: CASRSLAGVGNEQFF; j_gene: TRBJ2-1; d_gene: TRBD2; v_gene: TRBV9; abundance: .
CDR3nt: TGTGCCAGCACCCCACGGGCGGGACCGAACACCGGGGAGCTGTTTTTT; CDR3aa: CASTPRAGPNTGELFF; j_gene: TRBJ2-2; d_gene: .; v_gene: TRBV2; abundance: once
CDR3nt: TGTGCCAGCAGTCCTAGCACAGATACGCAGTATTTT; CDR3aa: CASSPSTDTQYF; j_gene: TRBJ2-3; d_gene: .; v_gene: TRBV2; abundance: .
CDR3nt: TGTGCCAGTAGTATACAGACTAGCACAGATACGCAGTATTTT; CDR3aa: CASSIQTSTDTQYF; j_gene: TRBJ2-3; d_gene: .; v_gene: TRBV19; abundance: .
CDR3nt: TGTGCCAGCTCACCCCCCGGGGGGCATAATGAAAAACTGTTTTTT; CDR3aa: CASSPPGGHNEKLFF; j_gene: TRBJ1-4; d_gene: .; v_gene: TRBV18; abundance: .
CDR3nt: TGTGCCAGCACCTGGACAGTTCTCTCTGGAAACACCATATATTTT; CDR3aa: CASTWTVLSGNTIYF; j_gene: TRBJ1-3; d_gene: .; v_gene: TRBV3-1/TRBV3-2; abundance: .
CDR3nt: TGTGCCAGCAGTGAAGAGGGGACAGGGGGCTACGAGCAGTACTTC; CDR3aa: CASSEEGTGGYEQYF; j_gene: TRBJ2-7; d_gene: TRBD1; v_gene: TRBV2; abundance: .
CDR3nt: TGTGCCAGCAGTTACGGGGACTTAAGATTCAATGAGCAGTTCTTC; CDR3aa: CASSYGDLRFNEQFF; j_gene: TRBJ2-1; d_gene: .; v_gene: TRBV6-5; abundance: .
CDR3nt: TGCGCCAGCAGTCATCCGGGACAGGTAGATGGCTACACCTTC; CDR3aa: CASSHPGQVDGYTF; j_gene: TRBJ1-2; d_gene: TRBD1; v_gene: TRBV23-1; abundance: .
CDR3nt: TGTGCCAGCAGCCCAAGCCGGGGGATATCCACCGGGGAGCTGTTTTTT; CDR3aa: CASSPSRGISTGELFF; j_gene: TRBJ2-2; d_gene: .; v_gene: TRBV7-2; abundance: .